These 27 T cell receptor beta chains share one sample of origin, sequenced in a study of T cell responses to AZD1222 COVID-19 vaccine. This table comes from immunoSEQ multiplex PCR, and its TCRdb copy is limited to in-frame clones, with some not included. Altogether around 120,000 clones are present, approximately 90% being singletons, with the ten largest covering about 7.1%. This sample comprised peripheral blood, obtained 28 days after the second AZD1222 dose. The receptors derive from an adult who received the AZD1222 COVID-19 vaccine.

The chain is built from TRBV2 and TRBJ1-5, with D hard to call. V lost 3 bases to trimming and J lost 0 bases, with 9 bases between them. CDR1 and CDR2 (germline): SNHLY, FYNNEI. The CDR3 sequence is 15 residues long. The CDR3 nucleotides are TGTGCCAGCAGTGATCGGGCCAGTAGCAATCAGCCCCAGCATTTT. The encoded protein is CASSDRASSNQPQHF.

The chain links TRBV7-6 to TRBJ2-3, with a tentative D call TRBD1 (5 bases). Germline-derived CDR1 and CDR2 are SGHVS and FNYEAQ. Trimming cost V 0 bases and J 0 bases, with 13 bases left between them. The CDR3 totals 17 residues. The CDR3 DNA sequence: TGTGCCAGCAGCTTAGCCTGGGGCCAGGGAAGCACAGATACGCAGTATTTT. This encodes CASSLAWGQGSTDTQYF.

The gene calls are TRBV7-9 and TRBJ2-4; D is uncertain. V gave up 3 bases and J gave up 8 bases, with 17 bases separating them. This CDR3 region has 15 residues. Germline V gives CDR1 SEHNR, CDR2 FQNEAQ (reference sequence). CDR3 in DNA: TGTGCCAGCAGCTTTCCCCAGCCTGGATTTGACATTCAGTACTTC. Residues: CASSFPQPGFDIQYF.

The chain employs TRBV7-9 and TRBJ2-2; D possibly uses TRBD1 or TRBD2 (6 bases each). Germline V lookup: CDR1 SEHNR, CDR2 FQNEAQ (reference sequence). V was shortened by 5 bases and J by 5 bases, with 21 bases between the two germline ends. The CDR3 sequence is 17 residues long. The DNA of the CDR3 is TGTGCCAGCAGCCTCGGTGTAGGGGGGCCTGGAACCGGGGAGCTGTTTTTT. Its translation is CASSLGVGGPGTGELFF.

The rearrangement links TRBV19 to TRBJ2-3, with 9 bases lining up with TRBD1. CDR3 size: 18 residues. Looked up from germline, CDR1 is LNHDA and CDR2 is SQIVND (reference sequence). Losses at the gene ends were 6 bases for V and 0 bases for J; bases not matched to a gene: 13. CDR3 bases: TGTGCCAGTAGCCAATTTACAGGGGGCGACCGGAGCACAGATACGCAGTATTTT. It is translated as CASSQFTGGDRSTDTQYF.

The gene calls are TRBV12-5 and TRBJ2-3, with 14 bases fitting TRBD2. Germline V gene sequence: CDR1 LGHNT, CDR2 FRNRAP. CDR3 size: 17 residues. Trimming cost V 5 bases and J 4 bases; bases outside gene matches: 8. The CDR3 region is CASGRGLAGGPADTQYF. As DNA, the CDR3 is TGTGCTAGTGGTCGTGGACTAGCGGGGGGCCCCGCAGATACGCAGTATTTT.

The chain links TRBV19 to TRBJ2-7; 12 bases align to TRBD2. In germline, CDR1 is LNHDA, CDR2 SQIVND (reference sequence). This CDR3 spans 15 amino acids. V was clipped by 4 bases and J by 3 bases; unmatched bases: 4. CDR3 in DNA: TGTGCCAGTAGTACCTGGACTAGCGGGAACTACGAGCAGTACTTC. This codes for CASSTWTSGNYEQYF.

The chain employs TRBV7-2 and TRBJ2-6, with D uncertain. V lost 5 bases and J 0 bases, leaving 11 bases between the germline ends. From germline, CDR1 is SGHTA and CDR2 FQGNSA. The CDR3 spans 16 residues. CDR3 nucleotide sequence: TGTGCCAGCAGCCCAAATGGTGGCTCTGGGGCCAACGTCCTGACTTTC. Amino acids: CASSPNGGSGANVLTF.

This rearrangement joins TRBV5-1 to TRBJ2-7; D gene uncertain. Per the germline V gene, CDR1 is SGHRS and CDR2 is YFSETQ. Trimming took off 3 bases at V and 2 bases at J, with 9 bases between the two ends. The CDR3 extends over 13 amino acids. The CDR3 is CASSSWAAYEQYF. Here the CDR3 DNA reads TGCGCCAGCAGCTCATGGGCCGCCTACGAGCAGTACTTC.

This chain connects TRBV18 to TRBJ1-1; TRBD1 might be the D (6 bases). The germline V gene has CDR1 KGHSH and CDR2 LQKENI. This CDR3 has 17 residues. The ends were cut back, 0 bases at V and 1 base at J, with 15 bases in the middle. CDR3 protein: CASSPPTGFRRNTEAFF. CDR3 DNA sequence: TGTGCCAGCTCACCACCCACAGGGTTTAGGAGGAACACTGAAGCTTTCTTT.

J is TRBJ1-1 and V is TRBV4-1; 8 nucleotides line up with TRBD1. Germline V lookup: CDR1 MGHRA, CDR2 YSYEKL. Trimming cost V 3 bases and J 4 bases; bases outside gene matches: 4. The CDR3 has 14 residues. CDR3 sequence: CASSQVTGATEAFF. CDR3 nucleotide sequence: TGCGCCAGCAGCCAGGTGACAGGGGCCACTGAAGCTTTCTTT.

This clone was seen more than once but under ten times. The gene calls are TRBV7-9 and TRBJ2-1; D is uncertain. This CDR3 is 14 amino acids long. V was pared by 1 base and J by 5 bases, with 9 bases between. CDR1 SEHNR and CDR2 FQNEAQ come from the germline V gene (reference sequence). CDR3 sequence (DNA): TGTGCCAGCAGCTTAGTTGGTAGAAACAATGAGCAGTTCTTC. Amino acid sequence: CASSLVGRNNEQFF.

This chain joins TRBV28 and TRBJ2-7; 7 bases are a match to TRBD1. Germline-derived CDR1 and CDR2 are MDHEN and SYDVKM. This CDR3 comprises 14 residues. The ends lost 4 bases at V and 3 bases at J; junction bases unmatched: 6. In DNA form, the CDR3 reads TGTGCCAGCAGTTCTGGGGACAGACTCTACGAGCAGTACTTC. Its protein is CASSSGDRLYEQYF.

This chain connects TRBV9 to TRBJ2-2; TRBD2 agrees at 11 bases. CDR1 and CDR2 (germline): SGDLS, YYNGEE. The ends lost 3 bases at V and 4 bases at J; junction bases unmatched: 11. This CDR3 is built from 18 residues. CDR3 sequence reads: CASSDRLAGPRGTGELFF. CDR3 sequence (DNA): TGTGCCAGCAGCGACCGACTAGCGGGGCCTCGAGGCACCGGGGAGCTGTTTTTT.

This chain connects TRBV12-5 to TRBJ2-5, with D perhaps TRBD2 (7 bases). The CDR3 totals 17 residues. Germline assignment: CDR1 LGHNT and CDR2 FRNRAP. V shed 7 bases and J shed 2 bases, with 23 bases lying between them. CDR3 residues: CASAVGSGGHRQETQYF. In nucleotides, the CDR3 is TGTGCTAGTGCCGTAGGCTCGGGGGGCCACCGACAAGAGACCCAGTACTTC.

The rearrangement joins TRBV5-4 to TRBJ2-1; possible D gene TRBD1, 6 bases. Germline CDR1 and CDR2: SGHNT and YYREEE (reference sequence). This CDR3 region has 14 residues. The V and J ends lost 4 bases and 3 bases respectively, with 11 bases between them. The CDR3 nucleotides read TGTGCCAGCAGCGCCGAGGACAGCTACAATGAGCAGTTCTTC. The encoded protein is CASSAEDSYNEQFF.

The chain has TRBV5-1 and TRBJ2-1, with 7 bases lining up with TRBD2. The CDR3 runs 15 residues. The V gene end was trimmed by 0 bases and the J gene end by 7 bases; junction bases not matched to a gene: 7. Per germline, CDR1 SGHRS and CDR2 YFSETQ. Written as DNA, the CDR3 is TGCGCCAGCAGCTTGGACCGGACTAGAGGTAATGAGCAGTTCTTC. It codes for CASSLDRTRGNEQFF.

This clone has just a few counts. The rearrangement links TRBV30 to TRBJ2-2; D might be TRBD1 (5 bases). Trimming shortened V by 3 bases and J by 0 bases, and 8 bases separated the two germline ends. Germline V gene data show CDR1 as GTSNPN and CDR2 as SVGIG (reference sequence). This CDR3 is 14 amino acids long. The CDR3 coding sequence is TGTGCCTGGAGAGACAGTCCGAACACCGGGGAGCTGTTTTTT. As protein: CAWRDSPNTGELFF.

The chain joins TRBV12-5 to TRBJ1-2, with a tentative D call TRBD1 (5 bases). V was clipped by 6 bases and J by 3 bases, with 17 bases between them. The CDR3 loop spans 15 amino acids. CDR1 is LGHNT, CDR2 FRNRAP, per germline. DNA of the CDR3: TGTGCTAGTGGGGGGATCCGGCAGGGCGACTATGGCTACACCTTC. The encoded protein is CASGGIRQGDYGYTF.

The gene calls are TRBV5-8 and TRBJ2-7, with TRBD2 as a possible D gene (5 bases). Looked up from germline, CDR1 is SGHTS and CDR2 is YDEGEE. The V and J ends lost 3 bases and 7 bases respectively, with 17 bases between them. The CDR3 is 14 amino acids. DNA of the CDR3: TGTGCCAGCAGCTGGGGTGCCGGGGTCGGGGAGCAGTACTTC. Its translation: CASSWGAGVGEQYF.

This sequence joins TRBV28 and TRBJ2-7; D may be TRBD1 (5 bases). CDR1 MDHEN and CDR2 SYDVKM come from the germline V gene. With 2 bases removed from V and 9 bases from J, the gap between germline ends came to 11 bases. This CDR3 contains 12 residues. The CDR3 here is CASSLRTTLQYF. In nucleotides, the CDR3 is TGTGCCAGCAGTTTAAGGACAACGCTGCAGTACTTC.

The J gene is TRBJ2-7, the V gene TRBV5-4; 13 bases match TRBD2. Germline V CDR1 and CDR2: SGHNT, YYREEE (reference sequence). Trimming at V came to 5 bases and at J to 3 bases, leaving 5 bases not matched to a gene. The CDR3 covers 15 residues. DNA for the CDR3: TGTGCCAGCAGGCGGGGGACTAGCGGGAACTACGAGCAGTACTTC. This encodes CASRRGTSGNYEQYF.

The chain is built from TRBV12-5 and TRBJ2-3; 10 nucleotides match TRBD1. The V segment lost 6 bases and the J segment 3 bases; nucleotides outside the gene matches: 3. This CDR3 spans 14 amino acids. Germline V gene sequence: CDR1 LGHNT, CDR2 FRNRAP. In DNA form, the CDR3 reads TGTGCTAGTGGCAGACAGGGGGCGACAGATACGCAGTATTTT. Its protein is CASGRQGATDTQYF. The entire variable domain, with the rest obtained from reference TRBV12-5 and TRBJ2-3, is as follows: DARVTQTPRHKVTEMGQEVTMRCQPILGHNTVFWYRQTMMQGLELLAYFRNRAPLDDSGMPKDRFSAEMPDATLATLKIQPSEPRDSAVYFCASGRQGATDTQYFGPGTRLTVL.

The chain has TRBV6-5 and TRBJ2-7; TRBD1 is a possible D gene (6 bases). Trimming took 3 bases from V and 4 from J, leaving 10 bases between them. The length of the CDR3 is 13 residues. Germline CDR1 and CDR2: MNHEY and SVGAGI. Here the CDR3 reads CASSYHRAYEQYF. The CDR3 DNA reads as TGTGCCAGCAGTTATCACAGGGCGTACGAGCAGTACTTC.

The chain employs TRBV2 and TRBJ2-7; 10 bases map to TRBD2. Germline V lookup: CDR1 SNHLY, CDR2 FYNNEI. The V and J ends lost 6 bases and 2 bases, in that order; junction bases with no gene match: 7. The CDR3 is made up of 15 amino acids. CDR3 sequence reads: CASSDNSGGAYEQYF. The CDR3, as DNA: TGTGCCAGCAGCGACAACAGCGGGGGGGCCTACGAGCAGTACTTC.

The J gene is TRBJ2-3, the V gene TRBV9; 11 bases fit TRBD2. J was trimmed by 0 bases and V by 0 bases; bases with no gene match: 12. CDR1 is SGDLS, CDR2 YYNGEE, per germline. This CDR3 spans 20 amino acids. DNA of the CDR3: TGTGCCAGCAGCGTAGACCGCTCCGGACTAGCGGGTCGTAGCACAGATACGCAGTATTTT. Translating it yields CASSVDRSGLAGRSTDTQYF.

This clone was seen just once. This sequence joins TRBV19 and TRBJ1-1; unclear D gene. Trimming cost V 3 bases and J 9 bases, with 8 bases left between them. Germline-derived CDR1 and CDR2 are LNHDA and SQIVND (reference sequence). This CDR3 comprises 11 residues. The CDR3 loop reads CASSILSQAFF. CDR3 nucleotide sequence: TGTGCCAGTAGTATTCTCAGCCAAGCTTTCTTT.